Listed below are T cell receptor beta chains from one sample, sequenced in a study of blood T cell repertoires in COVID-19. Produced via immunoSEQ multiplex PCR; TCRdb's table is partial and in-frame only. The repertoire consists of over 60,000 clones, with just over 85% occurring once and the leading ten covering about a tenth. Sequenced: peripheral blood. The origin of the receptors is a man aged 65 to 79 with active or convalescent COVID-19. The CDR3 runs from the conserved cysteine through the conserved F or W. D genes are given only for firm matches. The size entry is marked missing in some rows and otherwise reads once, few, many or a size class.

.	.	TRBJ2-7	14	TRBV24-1	CATSGGGTAYEQYF	TGTGCCACCAGTGGGGGGGGCACAGCCTACGAGCAGTACTTC
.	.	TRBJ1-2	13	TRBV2	CASSELLGDGYTF	TGTGCCAGCAGTGAGTTGCTCGGGGATGGCTACACCTTC
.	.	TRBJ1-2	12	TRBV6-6	CASSYSLGDYTF	TGTGCCAGCAGTTACTCGTTAGGGGACTACACCTTC
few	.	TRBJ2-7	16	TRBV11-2	CASSLVVAISSYEQYF	TGTGCCAGCAGCTTAGTTGTAGCGATTAGCTCCTACGAGCAGTACTTC
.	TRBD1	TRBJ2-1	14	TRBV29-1	CSVTGAGRWNEQFF	TGCAGCGTTACAGGGGCCGGCCGCTGGAATGAGCAGTTCTTC
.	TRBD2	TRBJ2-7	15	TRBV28	CASSKLAGGSYEQYF	TGTGCCAGCAGTAAACTAGCGGGAGGCTCCTACGAGCAGTACTTC
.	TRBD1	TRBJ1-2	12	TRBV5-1	CASRGQNYGYTF	TGCGCCAGCAGGGGACAGAACTATGGCTACACCTTC
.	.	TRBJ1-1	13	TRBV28	CASSNSGITEAFF	TGTGCCAGCAGTAACTCAGGGATCACTGAAGCTTTCTTT
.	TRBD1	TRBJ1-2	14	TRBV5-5	CASSATGAGYGYTF	TGTGCCAGCAGCGCCACAGGGGCTGGCTATGGCTACACCTTC
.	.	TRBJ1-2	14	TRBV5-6	CASSLTGTHYGYTF	TGTGCCAGCAGCTTAACCGGGACTCACTATGGCTACACCTTC
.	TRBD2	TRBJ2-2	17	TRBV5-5	CASSLAGLAGGAGELFF	TGTGCCAGCAGCTTGGCCGGGCTAGCGGGAGGGGCCGGGGAGCTGTTTTTT
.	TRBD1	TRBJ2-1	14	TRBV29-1	CSVLDRGKHNEQFF	TGCAGCGTTCTTGACAGGGGGAAACACAATGAGCAGTTCTTC
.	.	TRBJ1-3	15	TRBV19	CASSTAGGQSGTIYF	TGTGCCAGTAGTACCGCCGGAGGACAGTCTGGCACCATATATTTT
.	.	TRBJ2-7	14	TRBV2	CASSKGGYSYEQYF	TGTGCCAGCAGTAAGGGGGGGTACTCCTACGAGCAGTACTTC
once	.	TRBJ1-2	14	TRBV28	CASSLGASNYGYTF	TGTGCCAGCAGTTTGGGGGCAAGTAACTATGGCTACACCTTC
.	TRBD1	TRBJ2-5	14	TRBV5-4	CASSSQGATETQYF	TGTGCCAGCAGCTCACAGGGGGCGACGGAGACCCAGTACTTC
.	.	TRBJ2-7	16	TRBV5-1	CASSLYRQAKGSEQYF	TGCGCCAGCAGCTTATACAGACAGGCCAAAGGGTCCGAGCAGTACTTC
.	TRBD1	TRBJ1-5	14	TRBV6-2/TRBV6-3	CASSRGTGVQPQHF	TGTGCCAGCAGCCGCGGGACAGGGGTCCAGCCCCAGCATTTT
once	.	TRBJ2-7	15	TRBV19	CASSAFGTRSYEQYF	TGTGCCAGTAGTGCCTTCGGGACTCGCTCCTACGAGCAGTACTTC
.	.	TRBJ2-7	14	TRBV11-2	CASSLIRGGDEQYF	TGTGCCAGCAGCCTAATCAGGGGTGGGGACGAGCAGTACTTC
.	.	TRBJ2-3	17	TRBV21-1	CASSKRDRAPPTDTQYF	TGTGCCAGCAGCAAAAGGGACAGGGCCCCTCCCACAGATACGCAGTATTTT
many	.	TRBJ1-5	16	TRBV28	CASRVQGAGRNQPQHF	TGTGCCAGCAGGGTACAGGGTGCCGGCCGCAATCAGCCCCAGCATTTT
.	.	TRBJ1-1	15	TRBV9	CASSVGGRLNTEAFF	TGTGCCAGCAGCGTAGGAGGCAGACTGAACACTGAAGCTTTCTTT
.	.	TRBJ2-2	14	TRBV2	CASSEIANTGELFF	TGTGCCAGCAGTGAAATAGCAAACACCGGGGAGCTGTTTTTT
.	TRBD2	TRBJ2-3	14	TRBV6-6	CASKLATGADTQYF	TGTGCCTCTAAACTAGCGACGGGAGCAGATACGCAGTATTTT
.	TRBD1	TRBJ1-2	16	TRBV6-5	CASSYRTGGGNYGYTF	TGTGCCAGCAGTTACAGGACAGGGGGGGGTAACTATGGCTACACCTTC
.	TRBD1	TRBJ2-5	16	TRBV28	CASSLGQGPVGETQYF	TGTGCCAGCAGTTTGGGACAGGGGCCGGTTGGGGAGACCCAGTACTTC
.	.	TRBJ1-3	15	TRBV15	CATSRDLGRGEGSDF	TGTGCCACCAGCAGAGATTTGGGCAGGGGAGAGGGTAGCGATTTT
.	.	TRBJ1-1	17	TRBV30	CAWREHPRGRRYTEAFF	TGTGCCTGGAGAGAGCACCCCAGGGGTAGGCGGTACACTGAAGCTTTCTTT
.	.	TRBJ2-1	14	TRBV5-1	CASRITSGWNEQFF	TGCGCCAGCCGGATAACTAGTGGGTGGAATGAGCAGTTCTTC